Sequencing of this TCR beta chain was carried out in a study of somatic mutations in cytotoxic T cells in rheumatoid arthritis. Findings and limits, study-wide: There were about an eighth of the roughly 60 patients in whom the largest CD8+ clone exceeded 20% of CD8+ cells. Nobody adjusted the slight TRBV07 underrepresentation in rheumatoid arthritis patients for multiple comparisons. CD8+ clonality rose with age in rheumatoid arthritis patients, not healthy controls.

Using immunoSEQ multiplex PCR, the repertoire was profiled, and TCRdb retains in-frame clones only, with some absent. The profile shows around 15,000 clones, roughly three quarters of them singletons. Losses at the gene ends were 3 bases for V and 7 bases for J; bases not matched to a gene: 8. The germline V gene encodes CDR1 SQVTM and CDR2 ANQGSEA. This CDR3 region has 13 residues. Worth noting for this clone: Its antigen is unknown.

The V call is TRBV29-1, the J call TRBJ1-2, with 7 bases aligning to TRBD1. The origin of this receptor is an adult with rheumatoid arthritis. Sequencing input: CD8+ T cells sorted from blood. Here the CDR3 reads CSVDRQGDGGYTF. In DNA form, the CDR3 reads TGCAGCGTTGATAGGCAGGGGGACGGTGGCTACACCTTC. The full variable domain, completed using reference TRBV29-1 and TRBJ1-2, is SAVISQKPSRDICQRGTSLTIQCQVDSQVTMMFWYRQQPGQSLTLIATANQGSEATYESGFVIDKFPISRPNLTFSTLTVSNMSPEDSSIYLCSVDRQGDGGYTFGSGTRLTVV.